These 10 T cell receptor beta chains came from one sample sequenced in a study of CD8+ T cells in alopecia areata. Sequencing relied on a cDNA template that was reverse transcribed from extracted RNA. Clones were read by immunoSEQ multiplex PCR, and TCRdb kept only the in-frame ones, dropping some. The repertoire holds approximately 150,000 clones, with about 87% as singletons. The sequences come from CD8+ T cells sorted from blood, collected at week 0. Receptors originate from a human donor with alopecia areata.

The chain is built from TRBV4-1 and TRBJ2-1; no clear D. V lost 0 bases and J lost 7, with 7 bases in between. Per the germline V gene, CDR1 is MGHRA and CDR2 is YSYEKL. The CDR3 has 13 amino acids. In DNA, the CDR3 is TGCGCCAGCAGCCAAGATTCATGGAATGAGCAGTTCTTC. This translates into CASSQDSWNEQFF.

This clone was counted a few times. Other DNA sequences in this specimen translate into the identical CDR3. This chain connects TRBV6-5 to TRBJ2-2; unclear D gene. The CDR3 spans 11 residues. Between the trimmed V and J ends, which lost 10 bases and 6 bases, there was a span of 9 bases. Germline assignment: CDR1 MNHEY and CDR2 SVGAGI. CDR3 sequence reads: CATRRSGELFF. The CDR3 DNA reads TGTGCCACGCGACGGTCCGGGGAGCTGTTTTTT.

The chain uses TRBV29-1 and TRBJ2-1; D gene ambiguous. The CDR3 loop spans 9 amino acids. CDR1 and CDR2 from the germline V gene are SQVTM and ANQGSEA. Trimming cost V 7 bases and J 10 bases, with 8 bases left between them. The CDR3 loop is CSGGGEQFF. CDR3 nucleotides: TGCAGCGGGGGTGGGGAGCAGTTCTTC.

The CDR3 here is CSVESGTDTQYF. CDR3 sequence (DNA): TGCAGCGTTGAATCGGGCACAGATACGCAGTATTTT. This rearrangement joins TRBV29-1 to TRBJ2-3; D remains ambiguous. Trimming removed 2 bases from V and 1 base from J, with 4 bases in between. CDR1 is SQVTM, CDR2 ANQGSEA, per germline. CDR3 length equals 12 residues.

This clone was seen only a few times. The chain is built from TRBV29-1 and TRBJ2-5; no clear D gene. This CDR3 is built from 11 residues. V was shortened by 5 bases and J by 4 bases, with 8 bases between the two germline ends. The germline V gene has CDR1 SQVTM and CDR2 ANQGSEA. The CDR3 bases are TGCAGCGTTCCGGTACGAGAGACCCAGTACTTC. Its protein is CSVPVRETQYF.

The chain carries TRBV19 and TRBJ2-1, with 7 bases fitting TRBD2. The CDR3 runs 16 residues. Germline V gives CDR1 LNHDA, CDR2 SQIVND (reference sequence). V was pared by 2 bases and J by 3 bases, with 7 bases of the junction left unmatched. This CDR3 reads CASSIMRRGNYNEQFF. For the CDR3, the DNA is TGTGCCAGTAGTATAATGCGGCGGGGGAACTACAATGAGCAGTTCTTC.

The chain employs TRBV5-1 and TRBJ2-7; a weak D match, TRBD2 (6 bases). Trimming left V 2 bases short and J 7 bases short, with 13 bases between. The CDR3 totals 13 residues. Looked up from germline, CDR1 is SGHRS and CDR2 is YFSETQ. The chain's CDR3 is CASSFGDSREQYF. The CDR3 nucleotides are TGCGCCAGCAGCTTTGGGGACTCACGAGAGCAGTACTTC. Based on the CDR3 plus reference TRBV5-1 and TRBJ2-7, the full variable domain is KAGVTQTPRYLIKTRGQQVTLSCSPISGHRSVSWYQQTPGQGLQFLFEYFSETQRNKGNFPGRFSGRQFSNSRSEMNVSTLELGDSALYLCASSFGDSREQYFGPGTRLTVT.

This clone showed up just once. The rearrangement joins TRBV2 to TRBJ2-3, with 13 positions matching TRBD2. This CDR3 has 15 residues. Germline trimming cut 5 bases from V and 4 bases from J; bases unmatched to any gene: 3. Germline V gives CDR1 SNHLY, CDR2 FYNNEI. The CDR3 loop is CASSTSGGDPDTQYF. CDR3 coding DNA: TGTGCCAGCAGTACTAGCGGGGGGGATCCAGATACGCAGTATTTT. Together with reference TRBV2 and TRBJ2-3, the CDR3 gives the full variable domain: EPEVTQTPSHQVTQMGQEVILRCVPISNHLYFYWYRQILGQKVEFLVSFYNNEISEKSEIFDDQFSVERPDGSNFTLKIRSTKLEDSAMYFCASSTSGGDPDTQYFGPGTRLTVL.

The CDR3 sequence: CASRDGSYEQYF. CDR3 nucleotides: TGTGCCAGCAGGGACGGTTCCTACGAGCAGTACTTC. This chain connects TRBV6-1 to TRBJ2-7; D gene unclear. The germline V and J ends were trimmed by 6 bases and 1 base, with 7 bases remaining between them. Per germline, CDR1 MNHNS and CDR2 SASEGT. The CDR3 covers 12 residues.

In regard to this clone: Other nucleotide sequences from this sample produce the same CDR3. The gene calls are TRBV5-1 and TRBJ2-7; 7 bases map to TRBD1. Germline CDR1 SGHRS, CDR2 YFSETQ. This CDR3 is built from 14 residues. J gave up 0 bases and V 4 bases, and 4 bases lay outside the gene matches. The CDR3 protein is CASSPGTASYEQYF. As DNA, the CDR3 is TGCGCCAGCAGCCCAGGGACAGCCTCCTACGAGCAGTACTTC.